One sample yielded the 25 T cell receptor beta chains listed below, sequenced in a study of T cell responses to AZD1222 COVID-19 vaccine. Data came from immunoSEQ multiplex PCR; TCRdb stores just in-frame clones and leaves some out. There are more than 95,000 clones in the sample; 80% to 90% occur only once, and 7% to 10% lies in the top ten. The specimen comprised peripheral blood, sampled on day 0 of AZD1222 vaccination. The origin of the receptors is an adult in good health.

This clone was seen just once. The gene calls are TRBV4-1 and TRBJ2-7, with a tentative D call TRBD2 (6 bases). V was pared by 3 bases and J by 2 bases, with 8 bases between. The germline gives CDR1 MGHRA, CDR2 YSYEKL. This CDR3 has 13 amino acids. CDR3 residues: CASSHRGTYEQYF. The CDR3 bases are TGCGCCAGCAGCCACCGGGGGACCTACGAGCAGTACTTC.

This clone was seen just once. The CDR3 loop reads CASSLETPYEQYF. Here the CDR3 DNA reads TGTGCCAGCAGCTTAGAAACTCCCTACGAGCAGTACTTC. The V call is TRBV7-2, the J call TRBJ2-7; D call uncertain. This CDR3 spans 13 amino acids. Germline lookup yields CDR1 SGHTA and CDR2 FQGNSA. Trimming cost V 1 base and J 2 bases, with 6 bases left between them.

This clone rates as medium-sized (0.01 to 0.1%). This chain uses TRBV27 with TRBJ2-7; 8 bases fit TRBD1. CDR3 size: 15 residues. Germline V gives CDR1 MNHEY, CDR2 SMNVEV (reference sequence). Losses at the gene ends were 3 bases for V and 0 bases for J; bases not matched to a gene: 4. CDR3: CASSLWTGSSYEQYF. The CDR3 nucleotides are TGTGCCAGCAGTTTGTGGACAGGGAGCTCCTACGAGCAGTACTTC.

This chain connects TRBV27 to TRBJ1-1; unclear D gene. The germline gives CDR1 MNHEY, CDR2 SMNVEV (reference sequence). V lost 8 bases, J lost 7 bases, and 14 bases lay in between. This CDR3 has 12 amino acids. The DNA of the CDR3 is TGTGCCAGCGGATACATGGGGTTTGAAGCTTTCTTT. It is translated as CASGYMGFEAFF.

The CDR3 DNA follows: TGTGCCAGCAGTTTACAGGAGGGATACAATTCACCCCTCCACTTT. This encodes CASSLQEGYNSPLHF. The chain recombines TRBV28 with TRBJ1-6; D is unresolved. The germline V gene encodes CDR1 MDHEN and CDR2 SYDVKM. The CDR3 loop spans 15 amino acids. V lost 2 bases and J lost 7, with 12 bases in between. The full variable domain, completed using reference TRBV28 and TRBJ1-6, is DVKVTQSSRYLVKRTGEKVFLECVQDMDHENMFWYRQDPGLGLRLIYFSYDVKMKEKGDIPEGYSVSREKKERFSLILESASTNQTSMYLCASSLQEGYNSPLHFGNGTRLTVT.

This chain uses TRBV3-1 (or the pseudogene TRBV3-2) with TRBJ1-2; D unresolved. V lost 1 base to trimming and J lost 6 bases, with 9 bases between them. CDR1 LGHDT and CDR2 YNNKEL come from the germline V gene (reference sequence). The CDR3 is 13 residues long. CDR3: CASSQVPLNGYTF. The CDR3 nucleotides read TGTGCCAGCAGCCAAGTCCCCCTCAATGGCTACACCTTC.

The chain's CDR3 is CASSFGDTQYF. CDR3 DNA sequence: TGTGCCAGCAGCTTTGGAGATACGCAGTATTTT. The chain recombines TRBV5-4 with TRBJ2-3; D is unresolved. This CDR3 spans 11 amino acids. The V and J ends lost 2 bases and 5 bases respectively, with 3 bases between them. The germline V gene encodes CDR1 SGHNT and CDR2 YYREEE (reference sequence).

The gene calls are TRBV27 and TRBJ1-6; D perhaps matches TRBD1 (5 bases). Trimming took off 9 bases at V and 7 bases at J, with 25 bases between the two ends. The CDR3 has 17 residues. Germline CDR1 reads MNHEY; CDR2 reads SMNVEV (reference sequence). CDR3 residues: CASQKWSREAWNSPLHF. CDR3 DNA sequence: TGTGCCAGTCAAAAGTGGAGCAGGGAGGCTTGGAATTCACCCCTCCACTTT.

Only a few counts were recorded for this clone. CDR3 amino acids: CASSPREASGNTIYF. CDR3 coding DNA: TGTGCCAGCTCACCACGTGAAGCCTCTGGAAACACCATATATTTT. The rearrangement joins TRBV18 to TRBJ1-3, with D uncertain. The CDR3 is 15 amino acids. The germline CDR1 and CDR2 sequences are KGHSH and LQKENI. Trimming pared 1 base from V and 0 bases from J, leaving 7 bases between. The whole variable domain, remainder taken from reference TRBV18 and TRBJ1-3, is NAGVMQNPRHLVRRRGQEARLRCSPMKGHSHVYWYRQLPEEGLKFMVYLQKENIIDESGMPKERFSAEFPKEGPSILRIQQVVRGDSAAYFCASSPREASGNTIYFGEGSWLTVV.

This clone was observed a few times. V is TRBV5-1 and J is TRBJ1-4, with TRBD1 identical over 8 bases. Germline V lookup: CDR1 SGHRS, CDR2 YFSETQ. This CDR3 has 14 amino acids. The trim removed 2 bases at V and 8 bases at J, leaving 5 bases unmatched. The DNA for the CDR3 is TGCGCCAGCAGCTTCCAGGGGGCCGGGGAAAAACTGTTTTTT. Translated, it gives CASSFQGAGEKLFF.

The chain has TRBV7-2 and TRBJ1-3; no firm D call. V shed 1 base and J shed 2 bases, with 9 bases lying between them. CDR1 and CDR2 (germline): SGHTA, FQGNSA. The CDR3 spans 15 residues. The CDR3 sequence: CASSLGQAAGNTIYF. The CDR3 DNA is TGTGCCAGCAGCTTAGGCCAGGCGGCTGGAAACACCATATATTTT.

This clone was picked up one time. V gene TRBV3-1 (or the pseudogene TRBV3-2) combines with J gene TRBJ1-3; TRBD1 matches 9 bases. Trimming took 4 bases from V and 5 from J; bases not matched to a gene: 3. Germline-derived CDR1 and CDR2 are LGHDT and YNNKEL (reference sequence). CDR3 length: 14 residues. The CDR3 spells CASSPGTGRNTIYF. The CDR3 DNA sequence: TGTGCCAGCAGCCCCGGGACAGGGAGAAACACCATATATTTT.

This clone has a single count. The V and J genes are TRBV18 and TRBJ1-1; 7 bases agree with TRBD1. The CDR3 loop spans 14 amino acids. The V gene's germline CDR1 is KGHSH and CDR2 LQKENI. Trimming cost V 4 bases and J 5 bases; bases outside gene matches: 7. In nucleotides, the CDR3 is TGTGCCAGCTCACGGGACAGCCCCGAGACTGAAGCTTTCTTT. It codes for CASSRDSPETEAFF.

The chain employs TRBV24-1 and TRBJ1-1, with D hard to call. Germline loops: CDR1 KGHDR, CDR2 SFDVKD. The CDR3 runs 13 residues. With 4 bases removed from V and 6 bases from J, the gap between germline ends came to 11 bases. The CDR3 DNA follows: TGTGCCACCAGTGACTCACAGCTCTCTGAAGCTTTCTTT. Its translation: CATSDSQLSEAFF.

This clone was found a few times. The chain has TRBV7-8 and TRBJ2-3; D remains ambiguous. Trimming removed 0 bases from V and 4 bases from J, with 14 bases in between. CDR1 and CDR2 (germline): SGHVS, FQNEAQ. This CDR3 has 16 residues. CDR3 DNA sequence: TGTGCCAGCAGCTTAGCGGGTATTAATGCCCCAGATACGCAGTATTTT. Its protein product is CASSLAGINAPDTQYF.

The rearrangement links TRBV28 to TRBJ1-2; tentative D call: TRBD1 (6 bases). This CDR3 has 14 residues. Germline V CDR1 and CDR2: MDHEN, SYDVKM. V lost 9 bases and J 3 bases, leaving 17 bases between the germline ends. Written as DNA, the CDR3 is TGTGCCAGACGAACAGGGTTCATGGACTATGGCTACACCTTC. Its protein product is CARRTGFMDYGYTF.

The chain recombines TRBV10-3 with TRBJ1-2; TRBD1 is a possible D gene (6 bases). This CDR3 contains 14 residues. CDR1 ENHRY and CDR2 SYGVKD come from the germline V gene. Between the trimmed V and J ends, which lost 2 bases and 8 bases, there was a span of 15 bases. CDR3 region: CAISERETGKGYTF. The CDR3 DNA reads TGTGCCATCAGTGAGCGAGAAACAGGGAAAGGCTACACCTTC.

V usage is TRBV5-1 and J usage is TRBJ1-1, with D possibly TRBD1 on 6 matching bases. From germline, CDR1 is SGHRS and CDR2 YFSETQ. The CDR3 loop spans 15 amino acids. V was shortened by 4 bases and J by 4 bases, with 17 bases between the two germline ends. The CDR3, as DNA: TGCGCCAGCAGCCCCCGAGGGGGGCGGGGCACTGAAGCTTTCTTT. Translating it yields CASSPRGGRGTEAFF.

The CDR3 loop is CASSYSISSGETQYF. CDR3 DNA sequence: TGTGCCAGCAGTTACTCGATCTCTAGCGGCGAGACCCAGTACTTC. J is TRBJ2-5 and V is TRBV6-2 or TRBV6-3; 7 bases agree with TRBD2. The junction had 6 bases not matched to a gene; V was cut back by 0 bases and J by 5 bases. Germline CDR1 MNHEY, CDR2 SVGEGT. The CDR3 consists of 15 residues.

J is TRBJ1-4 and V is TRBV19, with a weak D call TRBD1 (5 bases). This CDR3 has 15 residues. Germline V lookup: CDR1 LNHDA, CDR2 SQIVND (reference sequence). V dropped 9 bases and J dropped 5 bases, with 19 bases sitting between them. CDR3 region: CASSFPGRTNEKLFF. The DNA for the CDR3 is TGTGCCAGCTCATTCCCGGGACGGACGAATGAAAAACTGTTTTTT.

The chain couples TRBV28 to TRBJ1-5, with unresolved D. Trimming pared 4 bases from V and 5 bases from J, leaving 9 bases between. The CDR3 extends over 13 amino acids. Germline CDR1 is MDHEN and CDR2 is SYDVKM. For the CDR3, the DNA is TGTGCCAGCAGTTCAACACTCTATCAGCCCCAGCATTTT. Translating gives CASSSTLYQPQHF.

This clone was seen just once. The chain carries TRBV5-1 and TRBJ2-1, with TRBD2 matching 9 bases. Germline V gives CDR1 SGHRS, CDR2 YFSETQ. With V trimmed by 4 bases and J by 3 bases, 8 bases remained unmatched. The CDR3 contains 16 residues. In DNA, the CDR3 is TGCGCCAGCAGCCCGACTAGCGGATCAATCTACAATGAGCAGTTCTTC. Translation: CASSPTSGSIYNEQFF.

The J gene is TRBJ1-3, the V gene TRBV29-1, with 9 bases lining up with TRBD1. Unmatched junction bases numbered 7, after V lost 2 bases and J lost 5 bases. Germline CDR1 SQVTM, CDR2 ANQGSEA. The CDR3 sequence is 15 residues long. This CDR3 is CSVERGTGTRNTIYF. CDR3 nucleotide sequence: TGCAGCGTTGAACGCGGGACAGGGACGAGAAACACCATATATTTT.

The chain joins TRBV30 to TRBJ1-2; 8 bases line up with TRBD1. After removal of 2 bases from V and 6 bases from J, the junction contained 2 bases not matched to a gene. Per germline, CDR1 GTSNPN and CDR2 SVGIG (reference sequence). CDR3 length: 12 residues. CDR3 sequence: CAWSLTGDGYTF. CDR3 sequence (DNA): TGTGCCTGGAGTTTGACAGGGGATGGCTACACCTTC.

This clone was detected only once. CDR3 sequence (DNA): TGTGCCAGCAGCCCCGTCATGGCAGGGAACATAGGCTACACCTTC. Translated, it gives CASSPVMAGNIGYTF. The genes are TRBV7-9 and TRBJ1-2; D is perhaps TRBD1 (5 bases). CDR3 length: 15 amino acids. Germline V gives CDR1 SEHNR, CDR2 FQNEAQ (reference sequence). V lost 5 bases and J lost 8, with 21 bases in between.